This T cell receptor beta chain is from a study of blood T cell repertoires in COVID-19. Produced via immunoSEQ multiplex PCR; TCRdb's table is partial and in-frame only. The sample carries approximately 190,000 clones, 84% recorded once. The ends were cut back, 4 bases at V and 1 base at J, with 7 bases in the middle. CDR1 is SGHRS and CDR2 is YFSETQ in the germline V gene. This CDR3 comprises 13 residues. The sample holds one count of this clone. This sequence was found in a woman aged 70-85 years with active or convalescent COVID-19. The chain combines TRBV5-1 with TRBJ2-3, with a weak D call TRBD1 (5 bases). The sequencing sample was made of peripheral blood. Here the CDR3 DNA reads TGCGCCAGCAGCCAGGGTGGCACAGATACGCAGTATTTT. Amino acid sequence: CASSQGGTDTQYF.